Included here is one T cell receptor (beta chain) sequence, with context. Its specificity is unknown. The data stem from a study of cytomegalovirus exposure and HLA in healthy donors. Study-level findings and limits: Further analysis, carried out later, found HLA-associated TCR beta chains more clonally expanded than equally common other chains. Per a later analysis, fewer than 20,000 TCR beta sequences showed association with HLA alleles at 0.05 false discovery rate.

60 Vbeta and 13 Jbeta primers were used in PCR. Sequenced by immunoSEQ multiplex PCR; TCRdb stores in-frame clones only, minus some. The sample table sets out 50,000 to 70,000 clones. The receptor was derived from a man aged 45-65 years in good health and CMV-seropositive. Sequenced material: PBMCs.

The CDR3 nucleotides read TGTGCCAGCAGCCAAGAGACAGGGGGCGCCTACAATGAGCAGTTCTTC. Translation gives CASSQETGGAYNEQFF. The V gene is TRBV4-2, the J gene TRBJ2-1, with 10 positions matching TRBD1. The germline V gene encodes CDR1 LGHNA and CDR2 YNFKEQ. The junction had 1 base not matched to a gene; V was cut back by 0 bases and J by 2 bases. The CDR3 has 16 amino acids.